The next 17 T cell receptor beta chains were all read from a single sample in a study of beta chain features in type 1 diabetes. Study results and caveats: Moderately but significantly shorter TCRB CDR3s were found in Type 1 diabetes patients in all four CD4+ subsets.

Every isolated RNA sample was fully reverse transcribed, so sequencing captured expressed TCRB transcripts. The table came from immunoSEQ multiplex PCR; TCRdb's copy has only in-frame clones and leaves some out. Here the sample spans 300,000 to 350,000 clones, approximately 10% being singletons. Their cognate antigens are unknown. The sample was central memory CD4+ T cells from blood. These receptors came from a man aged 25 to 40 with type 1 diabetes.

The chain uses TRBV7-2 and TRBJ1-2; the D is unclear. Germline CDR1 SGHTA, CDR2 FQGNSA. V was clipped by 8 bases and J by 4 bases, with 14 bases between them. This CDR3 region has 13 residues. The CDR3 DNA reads TGTGCCAGCCGCGCGGATAGTCTCTATGGCTACACCTTC. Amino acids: CASRADSLYGYTF.

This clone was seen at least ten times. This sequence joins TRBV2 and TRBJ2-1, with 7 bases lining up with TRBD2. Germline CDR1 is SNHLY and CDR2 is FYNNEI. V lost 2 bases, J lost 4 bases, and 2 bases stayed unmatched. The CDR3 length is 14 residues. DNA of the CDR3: TGTGCCAGCAGTGAATTGCGGGGGTACAATGAGCAGTTCTTC. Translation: CASSELRGYNEQFF.

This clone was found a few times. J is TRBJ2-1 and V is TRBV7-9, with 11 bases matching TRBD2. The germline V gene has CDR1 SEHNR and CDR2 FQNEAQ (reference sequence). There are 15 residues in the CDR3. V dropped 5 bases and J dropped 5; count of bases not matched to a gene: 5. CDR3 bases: TGTGCCAGCAGCATGCTAGCGGGGGGCCACAATGAGCAGTTCTTC. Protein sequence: CASSMLAGGHNEQFF.

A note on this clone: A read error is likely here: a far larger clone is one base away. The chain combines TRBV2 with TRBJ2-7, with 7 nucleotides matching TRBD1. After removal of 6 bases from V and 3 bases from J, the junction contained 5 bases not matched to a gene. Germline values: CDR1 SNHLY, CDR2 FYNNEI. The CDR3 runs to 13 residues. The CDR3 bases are TGTGCCAGCAGCCGAGACAGGGACTACGAGCAGTACTTC. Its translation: CASSRDRDYEQYF. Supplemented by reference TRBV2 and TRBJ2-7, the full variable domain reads EPEVTQTPSHQVTQMGQEVILRCVPISNHLYFYWYRQILGQKVEFLVSFYNNEISEKSEIFDDQFSVERPDGSNFTLKIRSTKLEDSAMYFCASSRDRDYEQYFGPGTRLTVT.

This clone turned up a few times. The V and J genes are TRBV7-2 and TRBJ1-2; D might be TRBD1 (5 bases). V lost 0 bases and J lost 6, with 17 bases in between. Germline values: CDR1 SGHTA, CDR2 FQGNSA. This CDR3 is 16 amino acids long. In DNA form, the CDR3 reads TGTGCCAGCAGCTTAGCCCAGGGAGGGGCGCTGGATGGCTACACCTTC. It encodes CASSLAQGGALDGYTF.

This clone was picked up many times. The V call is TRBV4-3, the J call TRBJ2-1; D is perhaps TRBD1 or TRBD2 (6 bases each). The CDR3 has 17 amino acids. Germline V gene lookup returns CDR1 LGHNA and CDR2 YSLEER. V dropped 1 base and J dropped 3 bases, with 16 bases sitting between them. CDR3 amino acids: CASSQVSRGLGYNEQFF. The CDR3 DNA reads TGCGCCAGCAGCCAAGTTTCTCGGGGGCTAGGCTACAATGAGCAGTTCTTC.

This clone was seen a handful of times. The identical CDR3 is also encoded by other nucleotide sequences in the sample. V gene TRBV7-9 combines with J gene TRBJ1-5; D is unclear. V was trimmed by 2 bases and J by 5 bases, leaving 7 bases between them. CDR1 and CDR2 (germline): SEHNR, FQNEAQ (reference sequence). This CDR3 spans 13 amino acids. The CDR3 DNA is TGTGCCAGCAGCTTATTGGGCGATCAGCCCCAGCATTTT. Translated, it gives CASSLLGDQPQHF. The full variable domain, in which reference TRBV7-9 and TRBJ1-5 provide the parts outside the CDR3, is DTGVSQNPRHKITKRGQNVTFRCDPISEHNRLYWYRQTLGQGPEFLTYFQNEAQLEKSRLLSDRFSAERPKGSFSTLEIQRTEQGDSAMYLCASSLLGDQPQHFGDGTRLSIL.

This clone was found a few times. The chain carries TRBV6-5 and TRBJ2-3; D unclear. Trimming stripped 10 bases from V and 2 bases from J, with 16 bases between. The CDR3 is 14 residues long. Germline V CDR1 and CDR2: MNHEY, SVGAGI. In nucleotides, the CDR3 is TGTGCCACCTCCGTGGCAACCCTCACAGATACGCAGTATTTT. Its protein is CATSVATLTDTQYF.

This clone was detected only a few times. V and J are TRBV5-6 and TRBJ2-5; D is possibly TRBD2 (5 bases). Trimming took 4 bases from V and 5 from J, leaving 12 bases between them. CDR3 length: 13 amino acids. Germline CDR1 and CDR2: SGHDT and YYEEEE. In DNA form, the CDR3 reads TGTGCCAGCAGCCAACTAGACGGCGAGACCCAGTACTTC. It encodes CASSQLDGETQYF.

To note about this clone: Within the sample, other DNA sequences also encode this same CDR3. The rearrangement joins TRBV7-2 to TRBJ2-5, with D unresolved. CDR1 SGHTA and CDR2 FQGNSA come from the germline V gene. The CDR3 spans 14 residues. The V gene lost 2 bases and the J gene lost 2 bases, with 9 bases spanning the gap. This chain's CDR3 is CASSLRADQETQYF. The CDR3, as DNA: TGTGCCAGCAGCTTACGAGCAGATCAAGAGACCCAGTACTTC.

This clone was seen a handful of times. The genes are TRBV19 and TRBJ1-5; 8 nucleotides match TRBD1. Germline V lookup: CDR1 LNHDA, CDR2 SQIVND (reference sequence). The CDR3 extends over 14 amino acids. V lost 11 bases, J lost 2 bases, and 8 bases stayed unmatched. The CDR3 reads CAAGQGQRNQPQHF. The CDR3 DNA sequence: TGTGCCGCTGGACAGGGTCAGCGCAATCAGCCCCAGCATTTT. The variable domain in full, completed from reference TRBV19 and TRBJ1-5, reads DGGITQSPKYLFRKEGQNVTLSCEQNLNHDAMYWYRQDPGQGLRLIYYSQIVNDFQKGDIAEGYSVSREKKESFPLTVTSAQKNPTAFYLCAAGQGQRNQPQHFGDGTRLSIL.

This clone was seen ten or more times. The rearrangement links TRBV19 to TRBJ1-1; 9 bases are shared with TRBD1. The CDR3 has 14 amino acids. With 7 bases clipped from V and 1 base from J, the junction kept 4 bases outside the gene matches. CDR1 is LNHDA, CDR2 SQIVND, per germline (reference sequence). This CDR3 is CASNYRGQNTEAFF. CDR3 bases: TGTGCCAGTAACTACAGGGGGCAGAACACTGAAGCTTTCTTT.

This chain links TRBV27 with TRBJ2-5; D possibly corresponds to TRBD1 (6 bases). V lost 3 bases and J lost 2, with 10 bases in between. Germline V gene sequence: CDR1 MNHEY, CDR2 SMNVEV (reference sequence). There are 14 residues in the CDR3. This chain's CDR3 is CASSLRGGQETQYF. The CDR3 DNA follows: TGTGCCAGCAGTTTGAGAGGGGGACAAGAGACCCAGTACTTC.

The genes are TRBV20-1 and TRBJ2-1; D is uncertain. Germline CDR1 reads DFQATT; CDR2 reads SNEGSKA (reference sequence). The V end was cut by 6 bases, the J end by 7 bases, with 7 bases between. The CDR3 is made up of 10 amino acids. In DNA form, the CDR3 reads TGCAGTGCCGGATTAAATGAGCAGTTCTTC. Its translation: CSAGLNEQFF.

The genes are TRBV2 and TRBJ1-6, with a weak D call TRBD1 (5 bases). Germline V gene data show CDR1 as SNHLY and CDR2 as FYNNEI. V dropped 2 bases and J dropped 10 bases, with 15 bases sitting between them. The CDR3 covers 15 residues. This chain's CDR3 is CASSENHPGSSPLHF. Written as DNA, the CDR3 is TGTGCCAGCAGTGAAAATCATCCAGGGAGCTCACCCCTCCACTTT.

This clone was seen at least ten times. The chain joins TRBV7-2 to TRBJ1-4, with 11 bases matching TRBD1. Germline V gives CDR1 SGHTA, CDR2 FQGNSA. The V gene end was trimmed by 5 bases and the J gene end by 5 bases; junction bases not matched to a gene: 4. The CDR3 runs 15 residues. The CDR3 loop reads CASSTGQGANEKLFF. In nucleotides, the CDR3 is TGTGCCAGCAGCACCGGACAGGGGGCGAATGAAAAACTGTTTTTT.

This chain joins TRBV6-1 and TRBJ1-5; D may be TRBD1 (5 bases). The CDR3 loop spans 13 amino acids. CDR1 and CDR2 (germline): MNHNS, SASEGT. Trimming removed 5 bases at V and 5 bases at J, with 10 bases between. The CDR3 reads CASSSQGDQPQHF. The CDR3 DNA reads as TGTGCCAGCAGTAGCCAGGGTGATCAGCCCCAGCATTTT.